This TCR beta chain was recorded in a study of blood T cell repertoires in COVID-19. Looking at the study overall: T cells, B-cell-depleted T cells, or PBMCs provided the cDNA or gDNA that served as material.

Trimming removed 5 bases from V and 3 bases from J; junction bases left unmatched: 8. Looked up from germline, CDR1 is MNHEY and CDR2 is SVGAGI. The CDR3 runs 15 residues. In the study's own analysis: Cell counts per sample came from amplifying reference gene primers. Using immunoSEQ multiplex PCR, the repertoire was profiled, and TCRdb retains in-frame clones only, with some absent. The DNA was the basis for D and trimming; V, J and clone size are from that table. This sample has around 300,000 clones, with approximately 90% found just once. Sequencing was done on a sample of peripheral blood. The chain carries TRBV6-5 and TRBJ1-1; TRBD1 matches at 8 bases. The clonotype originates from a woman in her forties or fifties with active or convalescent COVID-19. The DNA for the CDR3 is TGTGCCAGCAGTATGACAGGGGAATCTTACACTGAAGCTTTCTTT. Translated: CASSMTGESYTEAFF.